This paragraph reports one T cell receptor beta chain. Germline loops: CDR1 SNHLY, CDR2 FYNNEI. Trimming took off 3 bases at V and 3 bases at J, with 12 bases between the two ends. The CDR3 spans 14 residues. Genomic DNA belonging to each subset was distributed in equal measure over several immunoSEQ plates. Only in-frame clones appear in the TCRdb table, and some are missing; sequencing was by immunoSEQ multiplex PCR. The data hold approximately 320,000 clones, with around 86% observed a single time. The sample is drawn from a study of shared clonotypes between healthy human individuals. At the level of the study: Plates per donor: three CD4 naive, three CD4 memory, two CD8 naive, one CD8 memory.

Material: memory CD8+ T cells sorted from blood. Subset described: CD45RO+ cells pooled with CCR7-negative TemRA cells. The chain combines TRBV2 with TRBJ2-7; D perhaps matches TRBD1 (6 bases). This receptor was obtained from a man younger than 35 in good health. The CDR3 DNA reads TGTGCCAGCAGTGACCGGGACAACTACTACGAGCAGTACTTC. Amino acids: CASSDRDNYYEQYF.